This passage covers 22 T cell receptor beta chains from one sample sequenced in a study of post-analysis software for immune sequencing data. Study results and caveats: When patients were compared with controls, four to six TRBV segments were more frequent, TRBV5-6, TRBV5-1 and TRBV20-1 among them.

Libraries were made from TCR beta cDNA, and they carried unique molecular identifiers. TCRdb passed the PCR reads through MiXCR, listing each CDR3 protein once. The sample has a few hundred thousand distinct CDR3 sequences, 30% to 40% seen once. No antigen is known for these receptors. Sample: blood. The receptors were sampled from a girl younger than 18 with multiple sclerosis.

This chain links TRBV5-1 with TRBJ1-5; 7 bases are shared with TRBD1. Germline V CDR1 and CDR2: SGHRS, YFSETQ. After removal of 0 bases from V and 3 bases from J, the junction contained 3 bases not matched to a gene. This CDR3 is 15 amino acids long. The chain's CDR3 is CASSLDGTDNQPQHF. The CDR3 DNA follows: TGCGCCAGCAGCTTGGATGGGACAGACAATCAGCCCCAGCATTTT.

This clonotype has only a few counts. The V gene is TRBV11-2, the J gene TRBJ1-6; perhaps TRBD1 as D (5 bases). Trimming stripped 1 base from V and 18 bases from J, with 16 bases between. This CDR3 has 13 residues. The germline V gene encodes CDR1 SGHAT and CDR2 FQNNGV. This CDR3 is CASSLGSGGSAHF. The CDR3 nucleotides read TGTGCCAGCAGCTTAGGGTCGGGGGGATCCGCCCACTTT.

The V call is TRBV20-1, the J call TRBJ2-3, with D possibly TRBD2 on 6 matching bases. The CDR3 has 15 residues. CDR1 is DFQATT, CDR2 SNEGSKA, per germline (reference sequence). The V end was cut by 3 bases, the J end by 3 bases, with 16 bases between. The CDR3 DNA sequence: TGCAGTGCTAGTTTGGGGGGTTGGAGGACAGATACGCAGTATTTT. Its translation: CSASLGGWRTDTQYF.

The rearrangement joins TRBV19 to TRBJ1-2; 8 nucleotides align to TRBD1. After removal of 10 bases from V and 0 bases from J, the junction contained 10 bases not matched to a gene. The CDR3 sequence is 15 residues long. Germline CDR1 is LNHDA and CDR2 is SQIVND (reference sequence). CDR3 residues: CATRDRTNANYGYTF. The CDR3 nucleotides read TGTGCCACCAGGGACAGGACCAACGCTAACTATGGCTACACCTTC. The full variable domain, completed using reference TRBV19 and TRBJ1-2, is DGGITQSPKYLFRKEGQNVTLSCEQNLNHDAMYWYRQDPGQGLRLIYYSQIVNDFQKGDIAEGYSVSREKKESFPLTVTSAQKNPTAFYLCATRDRTNANYGYTFGSGTRLTVV.

The rearrangement links TRBV4-1 to TRBJ2-1, with D tentatively TRBD1 (5 bases). V gave up 0 bases and J gave up 4 bases, with 10 bases separating them. From germline, CDR1 is MGHRA and CDR2 YSYEKL. The CDR3 contains 15 residues. The CDR3 region has the DNA TGCGCCAGCAGCCAAGAGAGACAGTCTTACAATGAGCAGTTCTTC. Translated, it gives CASSQERQSYNEQFF.

This clonotype was recorded a few times. V and J are TRBV5-1 and TRBJ2-7; D perhaps matches TRBD1 (5 bases). Looked up from germline, CDR1 is SGHRS and CDR2 is YFSETQ. This CDR3 spans 14 amino acids. Trimming cost V 6 bases and J 0 bases, with 13 bases left between them. Here the CDR3 DNA reads TGCGCCAGCACTCAGACAGCTAGCTCCTACGAGCAGTACTTC. This gives the protein CASTQTASSYEQYF.

This sequence joins TRBV6-6 and TRBJ1-5; tentatively, D is TRBD1 (6 bases). The CDR3 is 16 residues long. V was cut by 2 bases and J by 0 bases, with 11 bases left in between. Per the germline V gene, CDR1 is MNHNY and CDR2 is SVGAGI (reference sequence). The CDR3 DNA is TGTGCCAGCAGTTACCTCCCGGGGGCTAGCAATCAGCCCCAGCATTTT. It codes for CASSYLPGASNQPQHF.

The chain employs TRBV14 and TRBJ2-5; perhaps TRBD1 as D (5 bases). The germline gives CDR1 SGHDN, CDR2 FVKESK. The CDR3 is 14 amino acids. Trimming removed 1 base from V and 7 bases from J, with 13 bases in between. The CDR3 here is CASSQGGRIWTQYF. The CDR3 nucleotides read TGTGCCAGCAGCCAAGGGGGCAGGATATGGACCCAGTACTTC. The full variable domain, in which reference TRBV14 and TRBJ2-5 provide the parts outside the CDR3, is EAGVTQFPSHSVIEKGQTVTLRCDPISGHDNLYWYRRVMGKEIKFLLHFVKESKQDESGMPNNRFLAERTGGTYSTLKVQPAELEDSGVYFCASSQGGRIWTQYFGPGTRLLVL.

The chain couples TRBV5-6 to TRBJ2-2; D may be TRBD2 (7 bases). This CDR3 comprises 14 residues. Trimming shortened V by 4 bases and J by 3 bases, and 10 bases separated the two germline ends. The V gene's germline CDR1 is SGHDT and CDR2 YYEEEE. The CDR3 protein is CASSMGGHTGELFF. In nucleotides, the CDR3 is TGTGCCAGCAGCATGGGGGGGCACACCGGGGAGCTGTTTTTT. The complete variable domain, with remaining parts taken from reference TRBV5-6 and TRBJ2-2, reads DAGVTQSPTHLIKTRGQQVTLRCSPKSGHDTVSWYQQALGQGPQFIFQYYEEEERQRGNFPDRFSGHQFPNYSSELNVNALLLGDSALYLCASSMGGHTGELFFGEGSRLTVL.

The chain links TRBV12-3 or TRBV12-4 to TRBJ1-4, with D perhaps TRBD1 (5 bases). Between the trimmed V and J ends, which lost 5 bases and 1 base, there was a span of 11 bases. The CDR3 covers 15 residues. CDR3 DNA sequence: TGTGCCAGCAGTGACTTCCAGGGAACTAATGAAAAACTGTTTTTT. Protein sequence: CASSDFQGTNEKLFF.

The sample holds many counts of this clonotype. The chain recombines TRBV29-1 with TRBJ2-1, with 7 bases fitting TRBD1. The CDR3 has 13 residues. Germline V gene sequence: CDR1 SQVTM, CDR2 ANQGSEA. Trimming at V came to 4 bases and at J to 7 bases, leaving 7 bases not matched to a gene. CDR3: CSVGTGYGNEQFF. In nucleotides, the CDR3 is TGCAGCGTTGGGACAGGATACGGGAATGAGCAGTTCTTC.

The rearrangement joins TRBV11-3 to TRBJ2-7; D is possibly TRBD2 (6 bases). The CDR3 contains 15 residues. The V gene's germline CDR1 is SGHNT and CDR2 YENEEA. V shed 5 bases and J shed 3 bases, with 17 bases lying between them. This CDR3 reads CASSQTGTQHYEQYF. The CDR3 DNA reads TGTGCCAGCAGCCAGACTGGGACTCAGCACTACGAGCAGTACTTC.

Here the CDR3 DNA reads TGTGCCAGCAGCCCACTGGGCAGGGTGGGCACAGATACGCAGTATTTT. Its translation is CASSPLGRVGTDTQYF. The chain combines TRBV7-8 with TRBJ2-3; D is possibly TRBD1 (5 bases). The V gene lost 5 bases and the J gene lost 1 base, with 16 bases spanning the gap. Germline V gene data show CDR1 as SGHVS and CDR2 as FQNEAQ. There are 16 residues in the CDR3.

CDR3 sequence: CAWRGTGSYEQYF. CDR3 bases: TGTGCCTGGAGGGGGACAGGGTCCTACGAGCAGTACTTC. The gene calls are TRBV30 and TRBJ2-7; 9 nucleotides align to TRBD1. CDR3 size: 13 residues. V shed 3 bases and J 1 base; nucleotides not matched to a gene: 1. Germline V CDR1 and CDR2: GTSNPN, SVGIG (reference sequence).

This clonotype was observed a handful of times. The rearrangement uses TRBV20-1 and TRBJ1-2; 8 bases line up with TRBD1. V trimming: 7 bases; J trimming: 5 bases; junction bases outside the gene matches: 6. Germline-derived CDR1 and CDR2 are DFQATT and SNEGSKA (reference sequence). CDR3 length: 12 amino acids. DNA for the CDR3: TGCAGTGGGACAGGGTTCGGGTATGGCTACACCTTC. Its translation: CSGTGFGYGYTF.

This chain connects TRBV4-1 to TRBJ1-5, with no clear D. The V gene's germline CDR1 is MGHRA and CDR2 YSYEKL. CDR3 length: 13 amino acids. Trimming removed 3 bases at V and 5 bases at J, with 8 bases between. CDR3 DNA: TGCGCCAGCAGCCACTCGGTGGATCAGCCCCAGCATTTT. Translating gives CASSHSVDQPQHF.

The chain carries TRBV11-2 and TRBJ2-3; D possibly corresponds to TRBD2 (7 bases). CDR3 length: 18 amino acids. Germline V gene sequence: CDR1 SGHAT, CDR2 FQNNGV. With 5 bases removed from V and 5 bases from J, the gap between germline ends came to 26 bases. CDR3 coding DNA: TGTGCCAGCAGCCATAAGCGGGGCGGGGGCTGGATTGGAGATACGCAGTATTTT. Encoded protein: CASSHKRGGGWIGDTQYF.

This clonotype has at least ten counts. CDR3 sequence reads: CASSLVRVGGTDNEQFF. Here the CDR3 DNA reads TGCGCCAGCAGCTTGGTCCGGGTCGGGGGAACGGACAATGAGCAGTTCTTC. This rearrangement joins TRBV5-1 to TRBJ2-1, with a weak D call TRBD2 (6 bases). This CDR3 comprises 17 residues. CDR1 and CDR2 from the germline V gene are SGHRS and YFSETQ. Deletions cut 0 bases from V and 5 bases from J, with 18 bases between.

V is TRBV20-1 and J is TRBJ2-2, with D perhaps matching TRBD1 or TRBD2 (6 bases each). Trimming pared 5 bases from V and 6 bases from J, leaving 10 bases between. Germline V CDR1 and CDR2: DFQATT, SNEGSKA (reference sequence). The CDR3 spans 12 residues. CDR3 protein: CSAEGGSGELFF. CDR3 nucleotide sequence: TGCAGTGCTGAGGGGGGCTCCGGGGAGCTGTTTTTT.

The CDR3 DNA sequence: TGTGCCAGCAGCCGAGGACAAAGCAATCAGCCCCAGCATTTT. It codes for CASSRGQSNQPQHF. The chain carries TRBV6-6 and TRBJ1-5; tentatively, D is TRBD1 (5 bases). Between the trimmed V and J ends, which lost 6 bases and 1 base, there was a span of 10 bases. Germline V gene lookup returns CDR1 MNHNY and CDR2 SVGAGI (reference sequence). The CDR3 is made up of 14 amino acids.

This clonotype was seen only a few times. V is TRBV27 and J is TRBJ1-6; D ambiguous. This CDR3 is 12 amino acids long. Between the trimmed V and J ends, which lost 5 bases and 7 bases, there was a span of 6 bases. CDR1 is MNHEY and CDR2 is SMNVEV in the germline V gene (reference sequence). The DNA for the CDR3 is TGTGCCAGCAGTCGTAACAATTCACCCCTCCACTTT. Encoded protein: CASSRNNSPLHF.

At least ten counts were recorded for this clonotype. The chain couples TRBV7-9 to TRBJ2-5, with 7 bases fitting TRBD1. This CDR3 has 14 residues. With 4 bases clipped from V and 4 bases from J, the junction kept 6 bases outside the gene matches. The V gene's germline CDR1 is SEHNR and CDR2 FQNEAQ (reference sequence). CDR3 DNA: TGTGCCAGCAGCTGGGACAGCCTCGGAGAGACCCAGTACTTC. Its translation: CASSWDSLGETQYF.